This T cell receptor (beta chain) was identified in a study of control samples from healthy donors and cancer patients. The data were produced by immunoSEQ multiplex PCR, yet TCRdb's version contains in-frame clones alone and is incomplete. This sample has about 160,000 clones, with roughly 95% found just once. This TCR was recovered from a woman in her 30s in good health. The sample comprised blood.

The CDR3 is CASGLRDHYEQYF. The DNA for the CDR3 is TGTGCCAGCGGGCTACGGGACCACTACGAGCAGTACTTC. The chain combines TRBV6-5 with TRBJ2-7; the D gene could be TRBD1 or TRBD2 (5 bases each). Germline CDR1 and CDR2: MNHEY and SVGAGI. This CDR3 is built from 13 residues. With 8 bases removed from V and 3 bases from J, the gap between germline ends came to 14 bases.